This T cell receptor beta chain came from a study of blood T cell repertoires in COVID-19. Study in general: Sites in the United States, Italy and Spain provided acute and convalescent COVID-19 samples. T cells, B-cell-depleted T cells, or PBMCs supplied cDNA or gDNA.

V was trimmed by 4 bases and J by 3 bases, leaving 7 bases between them. From germline, CDR1 is SQVTM and CDR2 ANQGSEA. This CDR3 is built from 12 residues. This clone was found once. Authors' analysis steps: The authors estimated nucleated cell counts from reference gene primer amplification. The assay was immunoSEQ multiplex PCR, and TCRdb's table has in-frame clones only and misses some. D and trimming were read from the DNA, whereas the V and J calls and clone size are those reported in that table. The table includes under 350,000 clones, roughly 85% detected once. This chain uses TRBV29-1 with TRBJ1-5, with D unclear. This TCR was recovered from a human donor in a cohort sampled during active COVID-19. Input material: peripheral blood. The CDR3: CSVGQINQPQHF. The DNA for the CDR3 is TGCAGCGTTGGCCAGATCAATCAGCCCCAGCATTTT. The full variable domain, in which reference TRBV29-1 and TRBJ1-5 provide the parts outside the CDR3, is SAVISQKPSRDICQRGTSLTIQCQVDSQVTMMFWYRQQPGQSLTLIATANQGSEATYESGFVIDKFPISRPNLTFSTLTVSNMSPEDSSIYLCSVGQINQPQHFGDGTRLSIL.